One sample yielded the 24 T cell receptor beta chains listed below, sequenced in a study of blood T cell repertoires in COVID-19. Clones were sequenced by immunoSEQ multiplex PCR, and TCRdb holds only the in-frame ones, with some missing. The table lists roughly 230,000 clones, about four fifths of them singletons. Sequenced: PBMCs or T cells enriched from blood (not recorded which). The receptors come from a woman aged 55-75 years who had recovered from COVID-19.

This clone was picked up one time. The CDR3 coding sequence is TGTGCCAGCGAGACTGGCTTCTACAATGAGCAGTTCTTC. Amino acids: CASETGFYNEQFF. The chain recombines TRBV19 with TRBJ2-1; no clear D. CDR3 size: 13 residues. Germline values: CDR1 LNHDA, CDR2 SQIVND (reference sequence). V was clipped by 9 bases and J by 3 bases, with 12 bases between them.

V and J are TRBV11-2 and TRBJ2-1; D possibly corresponds to TRBD2 (6 bases). V lost 5 bases and J lost 6, with 17 bases in between. Germline V gene data show CDR1 as SGHAT and CDR2 as FQNNGV. This CDR3 has 15 amino acids. In DNA, the CDR3 is TGTGCCAGCAGCCCAGAGGTATGGAGGGCCAATGAGCAGTTCTTC. Protein sequence: CASSPEVWRANEQFF. The full variable domain, with the rest looked up from reference TRBV11-2 and TRBJ2-1, is EAGVAQSPRYKIIEKRQSVAFWCNPISGHATLYWYQQILGQGPKLLIQFQNNGVVDDSQLPKDRFSAERLKGVDSTLKIQPAKLEDSAVYLCASSPEVWRANEQFFGPGTRLTVL.

The CDR3 bases are TGCGCCAGCAGCCAAGTGGGGCAGAAGGATGAAAAACTGTTTTTT. This codes for CASSQVGQKDEKLFF. This chain uses TRBV4-1 with TRBJ1-4; D is perhaps TRBD1 (5 bases). With 1 base removed from V and 6 bases from J, the gap between germline ends came to 12 bases. Germline loops: CDR1 MGHRA, CDR2 YSYEKL. CDR3 length: 15 amino acids.

This clone appeared once. The rearrangement uses TRBV10-3 and TRBJ2-5, with 7 bases that match TRBD2. This CDR3 has 13 residues. Trimming cost V 10 bases and J 1 base; bases outside gene matches: 6. CDR1 and CDR2 (germline): ENHRY, SYGVKD. The CDR3 nucleotides are TGTGCCACCGGCAGGGAGGGCCAAGAGACCCAGTACTTC. Amino acids: CATGREGQETQYF.

The chain carries TRBV18 and TRBJ1-3; TRBD1 agrees at 10 bases. The V gene end was trimmed by 3 bases and the J gene end by 4 bases; junction bases not matched to a gene: 9. This CDR3 is built from 17 residues. From germline, CDR1 is KGHSH and CDR2 LQKENI. CDR3 DNA: TGTGCCAGCTCACCCAACTCTGGGACAGGGGTCGGAAACACCATATATTTT. Translating gives CASSPNSGTGVGNTIYF.

The chain uses TRBV10-3 and TRBJ1-2; D gene uncertain. V lost 10 bases and J lost 2, with 14 bases in between. Germline lookup yields CDR1 ENHRY and CDR2 SYGVKD. The CDR3 is made up of 13 amino acids. In DNA, the CDR3 is TGTGCCACGGGAGGCGGAAGGAACTATGGCTACACCTTC. Protein sequence: CATGGGRNYGYTF.

The chain is built from TRBV19 and TRBJ1-1, with D possibly being TRBD1 (5 bases). This CDR3 spans 14 amino acids. Per the germline V gene, CDR1 is LNHDA and CDR2 is SQIVND (reference sequence). V was cut by 3 bases and J by 1 base, with 9 bases left in between. In nucleotides, the CDR3 is TGTGCCAGTAGTATGAGCAGGGCGAACACTGAAGCTTTCTTT. As protein: CASSMSRANTEAFF.

About this clone: This same CDR3 is encoded by further DNA sequences in the sample. The chain is built from TRBV18 and TRBJ2-3; D call uncertain. CDR1 and CDR2 (germline): KGHSH, LQKENI. With 2 bases removed from V and 0 bases from J, the gap between germline ends came to 6 bases. The CDR3 contains 14 residues. CDR3 DNA sequence: TGTGCCAGCTCACCAGCGGCTAGCACAGATACGCAGTATTTT. It encodes CASSPAASTDTQYF.

The chain couples TRBV7-9 to TRBJ1-1; unclear D gene. The CDR3 totals 11 residues. The germline V gene has CDR1 SEHNR and CDR2 FQNEAQ (reference sequence). V was cut by 5 bases and J by 3 bases, with 4 bases left in between. The CDR3 DNA follows: TGTGCCAGCAGCCTATACACTGAAGCTTTCTTT. Its translation: CASSLYTEAFF.

This chain links TRBV11-3 with TRBJ1-1; tentative D call: TRBD1 (6 bases). The CDR3 sequence is 13 residues long. V lost 5 bases, J lost 7 bases, and 14 bases lay in between. CDR1 SGHNT and CDR2 YENEEA come from the germline V gene. In DNA form, the CDR3 reads TGTGCCAGCAGCCGTAACACCAGGGGTGAAGCTTTCTTT. Translating it yields CASSRNTRGEAFF. Variable domain in full (rest from reference TRBV11-3 and TRBJ1-1): EAGVVQSPRYKIIEKKQPVAFWCNPISGHNTLYWYLQNLGQGPELLIRYENEEAVDDSQLPKDRFSAERLKGVDSTLKIQPAELGDSAVYLCASSRNTRGEAFFGQGTRLTVV.

The CDR3 bases are TGTGCCAGCAGTTCCCAGACTAGCGGGAGCTCCTACGAGCAGTACTTC. Residues: CASSSQTSGSSYEQYF. The chain employs TRBV6-5 and TRBJ2-7, with 12 bases that match TRBD2. Trimming removed 4 bases from V and 0 bases from J; junction bases left unmatched: 4. Germline V lookup: CDR1 MNHEY, CDR2 SVGAGI. CDR3 length: 16 amino acids.

The V call is TRBV5-6, the J call TRBJ1-4; TRBD1 matches at 8 bases. V trimming: 4 bases; J trimming: 8 bases; junction bases outside the gene matches: 7. Germline V gene sequence: CDR1 SGHDT, CDR2 YYEEEE. The CDR3 extends over 14 amino acids. The CDR3 bases are TGTGCCAGCAGCGTGACAGGGGTTCAGGAAAAACTGTTTTTT. This codes for CASSVTGVQEKLFF.

A single count supports this clone. This chain joins TRBV7-9 and TRBJ2-1, with TRBD2 identical over 9 bases. CDR3 size: 15 residues. V was pared by 5 bases and J by 1 base, with 3 bases of the junction left unmatched. Germline V gene data show CDR1 as SEHNR and CDR2 as FQNEAQ (reference sequence). The CDR3 nucleotides are TGTGCCAGCAGCCCCACTAGCGGGTCCTACAATGAGCAGTTCTTC. Encoded protein: CASSPTSGSYNEQFF.

The chain carries TRBV2 and TRBJ1-4; D is unresolved. Germline loops: CDR1 SNHLY, CDR2 FYNNEI. This CDR3 contains 15 residues. V lost 3 bases to trimming and J lost 8 bases, with 16 bases between them. The CDR3 nucleotides are TGTGCCAGCAGTGAGGCCCGCCCTTATACCGAAAAACTGTTTTTT. Translating it yields CASSEARPYTEKLFF.

The chain has TRBV7-2 and TRBJ2-1, with D possibly matching TRBD2 (5 bases). The CDR3 extends over 13 amino acids. Trimming pared 11 bases from V and 9 bases from J, leaving 20 bases between. CDR1 is SGHTA and CDR2 is FQGNSA in the germline V gene. The CDR3 bases are TGTGCCGGGCGAAAAAGTAGCGAAGGTGAGCAGTTCTTC. It codes for CAGRKSSEGEQFF.

The chain uses TRBV5-1 and TRBJ2-2, with a possible D match to TRBD2 (5 bases). The ends were cut back, 0 bases at V and 4 bases at J, with 10 bases in the middle. This CDR3 region has 15 residues. The V gene's germline CDR1 is SGHRS and CDR2 YFSETQ. The CDR3 DNA follows: TGCGCCAGCAGCTTGGCGGAGGTAGTCACCGGGGAGCTGTTTTTT. Its translation: CASSLAEVVTGELFF.

This sequence joins TRBV7-6 and TRBJ2-7, with 9 bases matching TRBD2. This CDR3 contains 14 residues. V was pared by 5 bases and J by 6 bases, with 8 bases of the junction left unmatched. The germline V gene encodes CDR1 SGHVS and CDR2 FNYEAQ. The CDR3 region is CASSIAGGRVEQYF. The DNA of the CDR3 is TGTGCCAGCAGCATCGCGGGCGGGAGGGTCGAGCAGTACTTC.

The chain couples TRBV6-5 to TRBJ2-7, with 8 bases identical to TRBD2. Per germline, CDR1 MNHEY and CDR2 SVGAGI. This CDR3 is built from 15 residues. The V gene end was trimmed by 6 bases and the J gene end by 4 bases; junction bases not matched to a gene: 11. CDR3 sequence (DNA): TGTGCCAGCAGCCCCCTTGGACTAGCCACTTACGAGCAGTACTTC. Translating gives CASSPLGLATYEQYF.

V usage is TRBV19 and J usage is TRBJ2-2; a weak D match, TRBD1 (6 bases). Germline V CDR1 and CDR2: LNHDA, SQIVND (reference sequence). The CDR3 contains 17 residues. Trimming took 4 bases from V and 7 from J, leaving 22 bases between them. CDR3 coding DNA: TGTGCCAGTAGTACCCCCTTCCAAACAGGGTTCGGCGGGGAGCTGTTTTTT. This sequence encodes CASSTPFQTGFGGELFF.

The chain recombines TRBV4-3 with TRBJ1-2; D uncertain. Trimming took 1 base from V and 4 from J, leaving 19 bases between them. Per germline, CDR1 LGHNA and CDR2 YSLEER. This CDR3 region has 17 residues. Written as DNA, the CDR3 is TGCGCCAGCAGCCAAGCACTGGAGCCCGTATCGGCCTATGGCTACACCTTC. It specifies CASSQALEPVSAYGYTF.

This sequence joins TRBV11-3 and TRBJ2-2; 9 bases map to TRBD2. The junction had 10 bases not matched to a gene; V was cut back by 8 bases and J by 6 bases. Looked up from germline, CDR1 is SGHNT and CDR2 is YENEEA. The CDR3 runs to 15 residues. The CDR3 here is CASGDLGTSPGELFF. The CDR3 DNA follows: TGTGCCAGCGGGGATCTAGGGACTAGCCCCGGGGAGCTGTTTTTT.

This clone is medium-sized within its sample. The gene calls are TRBV2 and TRBJ2-7, with 8 bases lining up with TRBD1. The CDR3 length is 13 residues. Germline values: CDR1 SNHLY, CDR2 FYNNEI. The ends lost 7 bases at V and 7 bases at J; junction bases unmatched: 9. CDR3 protein: CASTGQGSEEQYF. For the CDR3, the DNA is TGTGCCAGCACCGGACAGGGCTCGGAAGAGCAGTACTTC.

The gene calls are TRBV13 and TRBJ1-2; the D gene is possibly TRBD1 (6 bases). Germline CDR1 and CDR2: PRHDT and FYEKMQ (reference sequence). The CDR3 has 13 amino acids. Trimming left V 4 bases short and J 4 bases short, with 10 bases between. As DNA, the CDR3 is TGTGCCAGCAGCTCCCGGGACATCTATGGCTACACCTTC. It specifies CASSSRDIYGYTF.

The genes are TRBV11-2 and TRBJ2-7; D gene unclear. The CDR3 length is 13 residues. The ends were cut back, 7 bases at V and 2 bases at J, with 12 bases in the middle. The germline V gene has CDR1 SGHAT and CDR2 FQNNGV. The CDR3 is CASTLSSAYEQYF. CDR3 coding DNA: TGTGCCAGCACCCTATCCTCCGCCTACGAGCAGTACTTC.